What follows are 2 T cell receptor beta chains derived from one specimen sequenced in a study of vaccination and CD4 T cells after COVID-19. Sequencing of cultured CD4+ T cell DNA used the Oncomine TCR Beta short-read assay. MiXCR was run by TCRdb on the PCR reads, yielding one entry per CDR3 protein. The repertoire has over 12,000 distinct CDR3 sequences, roughly two fifths of them found once; the top ten carry roughly 8.1%. Treatment specified: approximately nine-day PBMC culture with coronavirus spike peptide pools or control peptides (ViraFEST assay). No cognate antigen is known for these TCRs. The sample consisted of CD4+ T cells from blood, cultured in vitro. These receptor sequences come from a human donor who had recovered from COVID-19.

The chain recombines TRBV9 with TRBJ2-5; a possible D gene is TRBD2 (5 bases). Germline CDR1 and CDR2: SGDLS and YYNGEE. The length of the CDR3 is 15 residues. Trimming took off 6 bases at V and 1 base at J, with 16 bases between the two ends. The CDR3 DNA follows: TGTGCCAGCACCGTTTTAGGTGGGAGCCAAGAGACCCAGTACTTC. Protein: CASTVLGGSQETQYF.

The V gene is TRBV5-1, the J gene TRBJ2-3; the match to TRBD2 covers 7 bases. V shed 0 bases and J 4 bases; nucleotides not matched to a gene: 8. The CDR3 is 16 amino acids. Per the germline V gene, CDR1 is SGHRS and CDR2 is YFSETQ. The CDR3 reads CASSLVGPAGADTQYF. The CDR3, as DNA: TGCGCCAGCAGCTTGGTGGGACCTGCGGGGGCAGATACGCAGTATTTT.